This TCR beta chain was recorded in a study of blood T cells in healthy people across ages (dated by TCRdb to about 2015). Regarding the study in general: In model experiments, template switching captured roughly one uniquely barcoded TCR beta cDNA molecule for every two T cells. Using the same blood draw, the study looked at two additional independent replicas of 1 million unique cDNA reads for two donors, one aged 18 to 30 and the other aged 80 or older. Four age groups were formed from the donors: young (average about 17 years), middle-aged (less than 40), aged (approximately 60) and long-lived (more than 75). Donors of different ages were randomly distributed across sequencing lanes to avoid experimental bias. Age-related changes in TCR beta repertoire diversity were measured in the study by deep sequencing normalized with unique cDNA molecular identifiers.

Note on this clonotype: No cognate antigen has been identified for it. At one end, the junction sequence differs from germline, possibly due to a read error.

Donors were 39 systemically healthy Caucasian individuals from Russia aged roughly 6 to 90 years. About 10 milliliters of peripheral blood were drawn from each donor into EDTA-treated Vacutainer tubes. Ficoll-Paque density-gradient centrifugation was used to isolate PBMCs, with at least 6 million per sample. Trizol reagent was used to extract total RNA from PBMCs, with at least 5 micrograms per sample. For every donor, an aliquot of PBMCs went through flow cytometry to measure the percentages of naive CD45RAhigh/CD27high T cells. On the study overall, not on this receptor specifically: Compared with the aged group, more naive CD4+ T cells, fewer expanded clones and increased TCR diversity were shown by the long-lived group, suggesting age selection. Estimates of total diversity based on one million sequenced T cells were regarded as lower bounds and as underestimates. Bulk unsorted PBMC profiling prevented conclusive comparison of naive and antigen-experienced compartments. A strong correlation was found between observed TCR beta diversity and the percentage of naive T cells measured by flow cytometry. Observed TCR beta diversity per million T cells fell roughly linearly with age, and a significant reduction was already apparent by age about 43. Because donor CMV infection status was unknown, age-related changes in expanded clonotypes were potentially confounded.

The library relied on 5' RACE. The sequencer listed for this sample is Illumina HiSeq 2500. A second PCR of roughly 7 to 11 cycles was performed with a sample-barcoded 5' primer and a J-beta primer mix. A template-switch 5' adaptor carrying 12 random nucleotides introduced a unique molecular identifier onto each TCR beta cDNA molecule. Each sample yielded at least 3 million CDR3-containing paired-end reads. First-strand cDNA was synthesized from all RNA with the Mint cDNA synthesis kit, primed by a TRBC-specific oligonucleotide. All cDNA was treated with uracil-DNA glycosylase and then went through a first 18-cycle PCR with the universal primers M1SS and BC2_uni_R. Per the original workflow: Normalization of each sample was performed by random selection of 1 million high-quality reads, each carrying a distinct molecular identifier. Reads with shared molecular identifiers were discarded instead of being binned into consensus sequences. MiTCR, set to a Q25 quality threshold and the strictest error-elimination algorithm, was used for CDR3 identification, clonotype clustering and error correction. A nonparametric unseen species model using Euler transformation provided a lower-bound estimate of total TCR beta diversity. The public reads were reprocessed in TCRdb via fastp at Q25 and MiXCR, keeping in-frame beta chains. Rows are combined by CDR3 protein, so each entry shows the most common genes and DNA. The V and J calls reflect TCRdb's pipeline rather than the authors' work. This sample is represented by about 1.5 million distinct CDR3 sequences; 42% of them were singletons. The ten biggest clones cover 7% to 9% of the sample.

Sequenced: blood. The receptor comes from a woman aged 18-30 years in good health.

In nucleotide form, the sequence is TGCGCCAGCAGCCAAGATAGGCTAGCGGGAGTCACAGATACGCGGTATTTT. Its protein reads: CASSQDRLAGVTDTRYF. Rearrangement joined TRBV4-1 to TRBJ2-3; 10 middle bases align to TRBD2. The CDR3 starts with the cysteine, ends with the phenylalanine, and has 17 residues. This entry keeps only the CDR3 DNA: 51 bases, framed from base 1. CDR1 MGHRA and CDR2 YSYEKL are derived from the germline V gene.